The source of this T cell receptor (beta chain) is a study of blood T cell repertoires in COVID-19. Clones were read by immunoSEQ multiplex PCR, and TCRdb kept only the in-frame ones, dropping some. The data contain some 320,000 clones, roughly 86% of them singletons. CDR1 LGHDT and CDR2 YNNKEL come from the germline V gene (reference sequence). The CDR3 covers 13 residues. V was clipped by 0 bases and J by 8 bases; unmatched bases: 1. The chain combines TRBV3-1 (or the pseudogene TRBV3-2) with TRBJ2-1, with 7 bases that match TRBD2. The sequenced material came from peripheral blood. The receptor's source is a woman aged 50 to 60 who had recovered from COVID-19. The CDR3 protein is CASSQERGDEQFF. CDR3 nucleotide sequence: TGTGCCAGCAGCCAAGAACGGGGGGATGAGCAGTTCTTC.